Shown below are 26 T cell receptor beta chains from a single sample sequenced in a study of early T cells in non-severe SARS-CoV-2 infection. TCRdb independently ran MiXCR on the 5' RACE reads; one entry per CDR3 protein. The sample carries more than 75,000 distinct CDR3 sequences, about 13% recorded once. Material: whole blood. All receptors derive from an adult who was a healthcare worker with PCR-confirmed SARS-CoV-2 infection or an uninfected control (not recorded which).

V gene TRBV28 combines with J gene TRBJ2-7; the D is unclear. Per germline, CDR1 MDHEN and CDR2 SYDVKM. The CDR3 extends over 11 amino acids. Trimming took off 3 bases at V and 6 bases at J, with 6 bases between the two ends. The CDR3 DNA reads as TGTGCCAGCAGTTTTTATCGCGAGCAGTACTTC. Its translation: CASSFYREQYF.

Only a few counts were recorded for this clonotype. This chain links TRBV30 with TRBJ2-7; D is perhaps TRBD1 (6 bases). Trimming removed 2 bases at V and 3 bases at J, with 14 bases between. The CDR3 spans 14 residues. Germline lookup yields CDR1 GTSNPN and CDR2 SVGIG (reference sequence). Written as DNA, the CDR3 is TGTGCCTGGAGTATCGGGACACTGGTCTACGAGCAGTACTTC. As protein: CAWSIGTLVYEQYF.

Note on this clonotype: A much larger clone differs by one base, so this may be a read error. V is TRBV10-1 and J is TRBJ1-2; D not resolved. Germline V gene lookup returns CDR1 WNHNN and CDR2 SYGVQD (reference sequence). There are 13 residues in the CDR3. Trimming took 6 bases from V and 1 from J, leaving 9 bases between them. As DNA, the CDR3 is TGCGCCAGCAGAGAAACACTTAACTATGGCTACACCTTC. Protein product: CASRETLNYGYTF.

The sample holds a few counts of this clonotype. The chain joins TRBV28 to TRBJ1-5; no definite D call. Germline V gives CDR1 MDHEN, CDR2 SYDVKM. This CDR3 is 16 amino acids long. Trimming stripped 5 bases from V and 4 bases from J, with 18 bases between. The CDR3: CASSPPGRIRNQPQHF. The CDR3 DNA reads as TGTGCCAGCAGTCCTCCGGGCCGTATCAGGAATCAGCCCCAGCATTTT. Filled out from reference TRBV28 and TRBJ1-5, the complete variable domain reads DVKVTQSSRYLVKRTGEKVFLECVQDMDHENMFWYRQDPGLGLRLIYFSYDVKMKEKGDIPEGYSVSREKKERFSLILESASTNQTSMYLCASSPPGRIRNQPQHFGDGTRLSIL.

This clonotype was counted a few times. The chain joins TRBV11-2 to TRBJ1-6; 8 positions agree with TRBD1. This CDR3 region has 14 residues. Germline V lookup: CDR1 SGHAT, CDR2 FQNNGV. Trimming at V came to 5 bases and at J to 11 bases, leaving 8 bases not matched to a gene. CDR3 amino acids: CASSPDRALAPLHF. The CDR3 DNA reads TGTGCCAGCAGCCCGGACAGGGCGTTGGCACCCCTCCACTTT.

The table lists this clonotype with a few counts. The J gene is TRBJ2-1, the V gene TRBV15; D uncertain. Trimming removed 0 bases at V and 7 bases at J, with 10 bases between. In germline, CDR1 is LNHNV, CDR2 YYDKDF (reference sequence). This CDR3 has 14 amino acids. The CDR3 DNA is TGTGCCACCAGCAGAGAATCGGCTGGGAATGAGCAGTTCTTC. Translation gives CATSRESAGNEQFF. Full variable domain (outside the CDR3, taken from reference TRBV15 and TRBJ2-1): DAMVIQNPRYQVTQFGKPVTLSCSQTLNHNVMYWYQQKSSQAPKLLFHYYDKDFNNEADTPDNFQSRRPNTSFCFLDIRSPGLGDTAMYLCATSRESAGNEQFFGPGTRLTVL.

This clonotype was counted between two and nine times. V usage is TRBV19 and J usage is TRBJ1-6; D is possibly TRBD1 (6 bases). The CDR3 totals 15 residues. V dropped 6 bases and J dropped 9 bases, with 18 bases sitting between them. Germline lookup yields CDR1 LNHDA and CDR2 SQIVND (reference sequence). The CDR3 DNA is TGTGCCAGTAGGCCCCCGGGACACCTTAGTTCACCCCTCCACTTT. Protein product: CASRPPGHLSSPLHF. Using reference TRBV19 and TRBJ1-6 for the parts outside the CDR3, the full variable domain is DGGITQSPKYLFRKEGQNVTLSCEQNLNHDAMYWYRQDPGQGLRLIYYSQIVNDFQKGDIAEGYSVSREKKESFPLTVTSAQKNPTAFYLCASRPPGHLSSPLHFGNGTRLTVT.

At least ten counts were recorded for this clonotype. The chain carries TRBV5-1 and TRBJ1-1; 7 bases match TRBD1. Per the germline V gene, CDR1 is SGHRS and CDR2 is YFSETQ. This CDR3 is 15 amino acids long. With V trimmed by 4 bases and J by 4 bases, 10 bases remained unmatched. CDR3 amino acids: CASSRQGQGGTEAFF. CDR3 DNA: TGCGCCAGCAGCCGACAGGGACAAGGAGGCACTGAAGCTTTCTTT.

Notes on this clonotype: One end of the junction is discordant with germline, which a read error may explain. The CDR3 bases are TGTGTCAGCAGCTCGACTGACAGGGTGATGAATGAGCAGTTCTTC. It yields the protein CVSSSTDRVMNEQFF. The chain uses TRBV11-3 and TRBJ2-1, with TRBD1 matching over 7 bases. CDR1 SGHNT and CDR2 YENEEA come from the germline V gene. This CDR3 has 15 residues. Using reference TRBV11-3 and TRBJ2-1 for the parts outside the CDR3, the full variable domain is EAGVVQSPRYKIIEKKQPVAFWCNPISGHNTLYWYLQNLGQGPELLIRYENEEAVDDSQLPKDRFSAERLKGVDSTLKIQPAELGDSAVYLCVSSSTDRVMNEQFFGPGTRLTVL.

This chain links TRBV12-3 or TRBV12-4 with TRBJ1-5; D gene ambiguous. The CDR3 sequence is 12 residues long. V lost 4 bases, J lost 4 bases, and 5 bases lay in between. The chain's CDR3 is CASSSVNQPQHF. CDR3 nucleotides: TGTGCCAGCAGTTCCGTAAATCAGCCCCAGCATTTT.

This clonotype was seen at least ten times. The chain recombines TRBV14 with TRBJ1-1, with D hard to call. The CDR3 sequence is 13 residues long. Germline V gene data show CDR1 as SGHDN and CDR2 as FVKESK. The V end was cut by 0 bases, the J end by 0 bases, with 2 bases between. CDR3 nucleotide sequence: TGTGCCAGCAGCCAAGAACTGAACACTGAAGCTTTCTTT. This translates into CASSQELNTEAFF.

This clonotype has a count of ten or more. V and J are TRBV6-5 and TRBJ2-5; no firm D call. The CDR3 totals 14 residues. CDR1 and CDR2 (germline): MNHEY, SVGAGI. With 7 bases removed from V and 0 bases from J, the gap between germline ends came to 12 bases. The CDR3 reads CASTFPGHQETQYF. The CDR3 DNA follows: TGTGCCAGCACCTTCCCCGGGCACCAAGAGACCCAGTACTTC.

The V and J genes are TRBV7-9 and TRBJ2-7; no definite D call. Looked up from germline, CDR1 is SEHNR and CDR2 is FQNEAQ (reference sequence). The V end was cut by 3 bases, the J end by 2 bases, with 8 bases between. The CDR3 covers 13 residues. The chain's CDR3 is CASSFGSTYEQYF. CDR3 nucleotides: TGTGCCAGCAGCTTCGGCAGCACCTACGAGCAGTACTTC. Variable domain in full (rest from reference TRBV7-9 and TRBJ2-7): DTGVSQNPRHKITKRGQNVTFRCDPISEHNRLYWYRQTLGQGPEFLTYFQNEAQLEKSRLLSDRFSAERPKGSFSTLEIQRTEQGDSAMYLCASSFGSTYEQYFGPGTRLTVT.

V gene TRBV7-3 combines with J gene TRBJ2-3, with 11 bases fitting TRBD2. This CDR3 is built from 15 residues. Germline CDR1 and CDR2: SGHTA and FQGTGA. Unmatched junction bases numbered 3, after V lost 5 bases and J lost 2 bases. CDR3 sequence reads: CASSPTSGNTDTQYF. CDR3 sequence (DNA): TGTGCCAGCAGCCCGACTAGCGGGAACACAGATACGCAGTATTTT.

Ten or more counts support this clonotype. This chain connects TRBV29-1 to TRBJ1-1; possibly TRBD1 for D (5 bases). Between the trimmed V and J ends, which lost 4 bases and 2 bases, there was a span of 11 bases. CDR1 is SQVTM and CDR2 is ANQGSEA in the germline V gene. The CDR3 is 13 residues long. Here the CDR3 reads CSVAAGTNTEAFF. CDR3 nucleotide sequence: TGCAGCGTTGCGGCAGGGACTAACACTGAAGCTTTCTTT.

This clonotype was counted only a few times. V is TRBV21-1 and J is TRBJ2-2; the D call of TRBD2 is as the table states it, not checked on the DNA. TRBV21-1 is recorded as a pseudogene. The CDR3 runs to 16 residues. The CDR3 loop is CASSKREGGFAGELFF. CDR3 DNA sequence: TGTGCCAGCAGCAAACGGGAGGGTGGTTTCGCCGGGGAGCTGTTTTTT.

This chain joins TRBV3-1 and TRBJ2-3; TRBD2 agrees at 8 bases. V was clipped by 6 bases and J by 0 bases; unmatched bases: 5. CDR1 and CDR2 (germline): LGHDT, YNNKEL (reference sequence). This CDR3 comprises 15 residues. DNA for the CDR3: TGTGCCAGCAGTTCGACTAGCGAGAGCACAGATACGCAGTATTTT. As protein: CASSSTSESTDTQYF.

This clonotype was counted between two and nine times. The CDR3 reads CASSLTQNYGYTF. In nucleotides, the CDR3 is TGTGCCAGCAGTTTAACTCAGAACTATGGCTACACCTTC. V usage is TRBV27 and J usage is TRBJ1-2; D uncertain. CDR1 MNHEY and CDR2 SMNVEV come from the germline V gene (reference sequence). V was trimmed by 2 bases and J by 2 bases, leaving 6 bases between them. The CDR3 runs 13 residues.

This clonotype has at least ten counts. This chain uses TRBV20-1 with TRBJ1-4; D unresolved. Germline CDR1 is DFQATT and CDR2 is SNEGSKA (reference sequence). The CDR3 runs 14 residues. Trimming shortened V by 1 base and J by 8 bases, and 14 bases separated the two germline ends. CDR3 residues: CSARAPGSGEKLFF. The CDR3 DNA reads TGCAGTGCTAGAGCCCCGGGATCGGGAGAAAAACTGTTTTTT.

The chain couples TRBV4-1 to TRBJ1-4; 10 nucleotides match TRBD1. Germline CDR1 is MGHRA and CDR2 is YSYEKL. With V trimmed by 0 bases and J by 6 bases, 7 bases remained unmatched. This CDR3 is built from 17 residues. The CDR3 DNA is TGCGCCAGCAGCCAAGAAGTCCCCGGGACAGGGGATGAAAAACTGTTTTTT. It codes for CASSQEVPGTGDEKLFF.

As to this clonotype: The junction and the germline gene differ at one end; a read error may be behind it. This chain connects TRBV6-6 to TRBJ1-1; D is uncertain. The CDR3 runs 14 residues. In germline, CDR1 is MNHNY, CDR2 SVGAGI (reference sequence). The CDR3 loop is CASSYSRMNTEVFF. The DNA of the CDR3 is TGTGCCAGCAGTTACTCACGGATGAACACTGAAGTTTTCTTT.

This clonotype appeared many times. The chain employs TRBV19 and TRBJ2-2; a weak D match, TRBD1 (6 bases). This CDR3 comprises 14 residues. Trimming left V 4 bases short and J 4 bases short, with 10 bases between. Germline lookup yields CDR1 LNHDA and CDR2 SQIVND (reference sequence). CDR3 protein: CASSTDRSTGELFF. The CDR3 DNA is TGTGCCAGTAGTACCGACAGGTCCACCGGGGAGCTGTTTTTT. Full variable domain (remainder filled in from reference TRBV19 and TRBJ2-2): DGGITQSPKYLFRKEGQNVTLSCEQNLNHDAMYWYRQDPGQGLRLIYYSQIVNDFQKGDIAEGYSVSREKKESFPLTVTSAQKNPTAFYLCASSTDRSTGELFFGEGSRLTVL.

V is TRBV12-3 or TRBV12-4 and J is TRBJ2-3; the match to TRBD2 covers 12 bases. The V segment lost 5 bases and the J segment 6 bases; nucleotides outside the gene matches: 3. This CDR3 comprises 14 residues. The CDR3 DNA reads TGTGCCAGCAGTACCGGGACTAGCGGGGATACGCAGTATTTT. Translated, it gives CASSTGTSGDTQYF.

The chain combines TRBV25-1 with TRBJ1-1; D may be TRBD1 (5 bases). This CDR3 region has 15 residues. Germline CDR1 and CDR2: MGHDK and SYGVNS. The V end was cut by 4 bases, the J end by 3 bases, with 15 bases between. The CDR3 region is CASSAPRDSHTEAFF. CDR3 DNA: TGTGCCAGCAGTGCCCCCAGGGATAGCCACACTGAAGCTTTCTTT.

The J gene is TRBJ1-4, the V gene TRBV20-1; D call uncertain. V gave up 5 bases and J gave up 1 base, with 8 bases separating them. The CDR3 consists of 13 residues. The germline V gene has CDR1 DFQATT and CDR2 SNEGSKA (reference sequence). The CDR3 loop is CSAVQRTNEKLFF. The CDR3 DNA follows: TGCAGTGCTGTCCAGAGAACTAATGAAAAACTGTTTTTT.

At least ten counts were recorded for this clonotype. In nucleotides, the CDR3 is TGCGCCAGCAGCCCCCCGTCGGGGGACAATTCACCCCTCCACTTT. As protein: CASSPPSGDNSPLHF. The V and J genes are TRBV4-1 and TRBJ1-6; D perhaps matches TRBD1 (5 bases). Trimming cost V 4 bases and J 7 bases, with 14 bases left between them. Germline V gives CDR1 MGHRA, CDR2 YSYEKL. This CDR3 has 15 residues.